This T cell receptor (beta chain) came from a study of T cells after yellow fever vaccination. Study-wide findings and caveats: Re-detected after boosting: most primary clones, almost 98% of CD4 and 88% of CD8. By day 5 rather than day 15, the secondary response had peaked, though it was weaker.

Looked up from germline, CDR1 is DFQATT and CDR2 is SNEGSKA (reference sequence). The V end lost 1 base, the J end lost 4 bases, and 10 bases lay between the germline ends. CDR3 length equals 13 residues. From the 5' RACE reads, TCRdb called clonotypes with MiXCR, one entry per CDR3 protein. The top ten hold around 3.4% of the sample, which has about 300,000 distinct CDR3 sequences, roughly 9% seen once. Worth noting for this clonotype: The antigen is not known.

Here the sequenced sample was CD4+ T cells sorted from PBMCs, taken 5 days after the yellow fever booster vaccination. This chain uses TRBV20-1 with TRBJ1-1; weak D call: TRBD1 (6 bases). The receptor was isolated from a man younger than 30 who received the YFV17D yellow fever vaccine. The DNA of the CDR3 is TGCAGTGCTAGAGTACAGGGTGGCACTGAAGCTTTCTTT. This sequence encodes CSARVQGGTEAFF.